This TCR beta chain is drawn from a study of T cells in localized non-small cell lung cancer (dated by TCRdb to about 2020). Some background on the complete study: T cell repertoires of hundreds of early-stage NSCLC patients were analyzed, with tumors being compared against uninvolved tumor-adjacent lungs. The cohort comprised 200 to 300 treatment-naïve NSCLC patients with resected, localized lung tumors. A mean age of about 66 years was recorded for the NSCLC patients, of whom under 150 were male and some 100 were female.

At diagnosis, tumor, uninvolved tumor-adjacent lung and peripheral blood were collected and then preserved as a mix of FFPE and fresh-frozen material. Blood samples were analyzed as peripheral blood mononuclear cells for TCR repertoire profiling. The CDR3 goes from the cysteine to the phenylalanine over 17 residues. The kept DNA is CDR3 alone, 51 bases in frame from the first base. V is reduced by 1 base and J by 0 bases, leaving a spacing of 13 bases between them. CDR1 is given as MNHNS and CDR2 as SASEGT, both from the germline V gene. The immunoSEQ Assay was used to sequence TCR beta CDR3 regions from DNA. In the original analysis: T cell density was computed as TCR beta template counts normalized to usable DNA estimated by amplifying housekeeping genes. The preseqR package was used to estimate richness by extrapolating to 400,000 templates for PBMC samples and to 120,000 templates for tissue samples. Clonality was defined as one minus Pielou's evenness. Tissue-enriched TCRs were identified through differential abundance testing performed on productive amino-acid clonotypes, with a minimum total count of 5 and an alpha of 0.1. Repertoire overlap between compartments was quantified with the Jaccard Index and Morisita Overlap Index. TCR beta CDR3s were clustered by GLIPH together with public tetramer-defined viral CDR3s, and at least three viral sequences plus V-gene enrichment were required for viral motifs. TCRdb holds this immuneACCESS table with in-frame rearrangements only. Some clones are missing; in checked studies, unresolved V genes explain under half, and the rest has no known cause. V and J calls and clone size follow that table, whereas D and trimming were derived from the DNA. The sample includes 8,000 or so clones, with approximately 93% observed a single time. The ten largest clones add up to approximately 2.9% of the sample.

With regard to this clone: Its antigen is still unknown. No per-base quality is available; no much larger clone lies one base away.

Paper-wide results and their limitations: Uninvolved tumor-adjacent lung showed the highest T cell clonality, higher than tumor, which suggests more focused antigenic responses in the uninvolved tumor-adjacent lung. Because multi-region sequencing of the tumors was not done, intratumor heterogeneity could not be ruled out. A median of roughly 60 of the top 100 tumor clones were detected in paired uninvolved adjacent lung, and around 27 of these tumor clones were also found among the top 100 clones of the paired uninvolved adjacent lung. Higher blood T cell density associated with longer overall survival, while higher adjacent-lung clonality associated with shorter survival. Because the study design was exploratory, TCR variables were selected using unadjusted p-values without false-discovery rate correction.

The V and J genes are TRBV6-1 and TRBJ2-1, with the D segment identity uncertain. Sequenced here: peripheral blood, sampled before any cancer treatment. The source is a woman aged 35 to 70 with stage I lung adenocarcinoma. This receptor carries the CDR3 CASSEDGALSSYNEQFF. The base sequence is TGTGCCAGCAGTGAAGACGGTGCTCTGAGCTCCTACAATGAGCAGTTCTTC.